This entry features one T cell receptor beta chain sequence. Original handling: By means of reference gene primer amplification, nucleated cell counts were estimated. Sequencing was performed with immunoSEQ multiplex PCR; in TCRdb, only in-frame clones are kept and a portion is missing. D and trimming were read from the DNA, whereas the V and J calls and clone size are those reported in that table. The table lists about 240,000 clones, approximately 80% of them singletons. Germline V gene sequence: CDR1 WSHSY, CDR2 SAAADI. V was clipped by 3 bases and J by 2 bases, with 7 bases between them. The CDR3 is made up of 14 amino acids. The data are from a study of blood T cell repertoires in COVID-19. Whole-study context: Sites in the United States, Italy and Spain provided acute and convalescent COVID-19 samples. PBMCs, B-cell-depleted T cells, or T cells provided the cDNA or gDNA that made up the material.

Patients of the Seattle cohort, enrolled during active infection, were followed longitudinally. The rearrangement joins TRBV10-2 to TRBJ1-4, with unresolved D. This clonotype was obtained from a woman over 75 with COVID-19, enrolled during active disease. The specimen sequenced was peripheral blood. CDR3: CASSDGYTNEKLFF. In nucleotides, the CDR3 is TGCGCCAGCAGTGACGGGTATACTAATGAAAAACTGTTTTTT.